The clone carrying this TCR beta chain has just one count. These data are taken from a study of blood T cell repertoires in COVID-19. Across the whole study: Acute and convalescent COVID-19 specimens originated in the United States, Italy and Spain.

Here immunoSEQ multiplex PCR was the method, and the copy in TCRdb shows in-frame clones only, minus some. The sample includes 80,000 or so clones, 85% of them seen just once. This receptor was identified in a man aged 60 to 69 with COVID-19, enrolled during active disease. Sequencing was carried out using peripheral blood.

The CDR3 region is CASSPGTGRDYGYTF. CDR3 sequence (DNA): TGTGCCAGCAGTCCAGGGACAGGGAGAGACTATGGCTACACCTTC. V and J are TRBV2 and TRBJ1-2; TRBD1 matches 9 bases. The CDR3 totals 15 residues. Germline CDR1 is SNHLY and CDR2 is FYNNEI. Trimming took 5 bases from V and 3 from J; bases not matched to a gene: 7.